This entry is about one T cell receptor beta chain. Its matching antigen is unknown. The sample comes from a study of identical twins. Overall study findings and caveats: It was possible that invariant MAIT and iNKT cells partly confounded the zero-insertion analyses.

TCRdb redid the calling of the 5' RACE reads with MiXCR, one entry per CDR3 protein. Among hundreds of thousands of distinct CDR3 sequences listed, 15% to 20% were seen once. The data were also submitted as part of a second study, on T cells expressing NK-cell markers. That source notes: It was from sorted CD3+CD56+NKG2C+, CD3+CD56+NKG2C- and CD3+CD56-NKG2C+ T cells that TCR beta repertoires came. Six or seven donors showed dominant NKG2C+ clonotypes comprising about 1.0-7.0% of their CD8+ T cells.

Specimen: PBMCs. The clonotype was recovered from a woman between 18 and 30 years old in good health.

This chain's CDR3 is CASSTGLAEPYNEQFF. For the CDR3, the DNA is TGTGCCAGCAGCACCGGACTAGCGGAGCCCTACAATGAGCAGTTCTTC. The gene calls are TRBV7-9 and TRBJ2-1, with 10 bases that match TRBD2. V gave up 5 bases and J gave up 2 bases; unmatched junction bases: 6. CDR1 SEHNR and CDR2 FQNEAQ come from the germline V gene (reference sequence). The CDR3 is made up of 16 amino acids.